This T cell receptor (beta chain) was captured by sequencing in a study of T cells in Graves' hyperthyroidism and ophthalmopathy. Clinical symptoms, serum thyroxine, TRAb, thyroid ultrasound and orbital computed tomography established diagnosis. The authors obtained PBMCs from 7.5 to 10 ml of fresh peripheral blood. Trimming shortened V by 2 bases and J by 6 bases, and 11 bases separated the two germline ends. The CDR3 spans 13 residues. CDR1 is DFQATT, CDR2 SNEGSKA, per germline (reference sequence). This clonotype appeared many times. Its cognate antigen is unknown. Amplified regions were TCR beta CDR3 sequences from RNA transcripts. The HTBI primer set was used in a first-round RT-PCR of the TCR CDR3. TCRdb fed the multiplex PCR reads into MiXCR, producing one record per CDR3 protein. The sample has a few hundred thousand distinct CDR3 sequences, approximately 15% seen once. Whole-study results and caveats: A model built on 13 V-J features separated ophthalmopathy from stable hyperthyroidism.

The sample was blood. The chain is built from TRBV20-1 and TRBJ2-1; D ambiguous. The clonotype comes from a woman aged 60-70 years with Graves' ophthalmopathy. Written as DNA, the CDR3 is TGCAGTGCTAGACCAATGTCTGTCAATGAGCAGTTCTTC. It encodes CSARPMSVNEQFF.